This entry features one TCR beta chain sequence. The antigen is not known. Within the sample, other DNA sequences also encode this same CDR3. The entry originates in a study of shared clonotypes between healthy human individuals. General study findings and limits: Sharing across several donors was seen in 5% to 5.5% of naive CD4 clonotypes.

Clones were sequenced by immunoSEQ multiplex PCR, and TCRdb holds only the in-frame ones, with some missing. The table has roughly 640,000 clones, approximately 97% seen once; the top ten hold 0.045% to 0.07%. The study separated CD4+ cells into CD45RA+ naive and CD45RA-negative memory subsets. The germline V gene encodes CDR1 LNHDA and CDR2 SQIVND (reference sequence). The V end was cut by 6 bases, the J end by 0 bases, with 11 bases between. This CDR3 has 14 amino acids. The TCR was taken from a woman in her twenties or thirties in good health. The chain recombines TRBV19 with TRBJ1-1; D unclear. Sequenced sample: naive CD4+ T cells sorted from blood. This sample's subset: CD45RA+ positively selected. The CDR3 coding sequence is TGTGCCAGTAGCCCACGGCAGATGAACACTGAAGCTTTCTTT. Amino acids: CASSPRQMNTEAFF.